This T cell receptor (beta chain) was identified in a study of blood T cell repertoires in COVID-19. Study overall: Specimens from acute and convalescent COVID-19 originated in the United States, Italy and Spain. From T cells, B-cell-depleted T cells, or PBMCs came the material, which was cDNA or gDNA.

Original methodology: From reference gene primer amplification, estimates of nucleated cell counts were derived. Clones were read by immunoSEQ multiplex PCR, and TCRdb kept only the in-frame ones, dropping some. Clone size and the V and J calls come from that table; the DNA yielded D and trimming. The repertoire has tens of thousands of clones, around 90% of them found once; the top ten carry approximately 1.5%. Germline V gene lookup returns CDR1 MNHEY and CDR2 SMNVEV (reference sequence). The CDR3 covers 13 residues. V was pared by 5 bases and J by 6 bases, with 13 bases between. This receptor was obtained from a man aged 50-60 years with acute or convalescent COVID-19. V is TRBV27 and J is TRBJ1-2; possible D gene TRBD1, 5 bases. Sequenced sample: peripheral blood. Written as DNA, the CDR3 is TGTGCCAGCAGTCCCCAGGGCCACCATGGCTACACCTTC. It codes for CASSPQGHHGYTF.